Listed below are T cell receptor beta chains from one sample, sequenced in a study of blood T cells in healthy people across ages. TCRdb independently ran MiXCR on the 5' RACE reads; one entry per CDR3 protein. The table records about 1.5 million distinct CDR3 sequences, around 42% of them present only once. Input material: blood. The receptors derive from a woman younger than 35 in good health. Each CDR3 is given with its conserved first and last residue. D genes are given only for firm matches. Clone size, where shown, is once, few, many, or a class for clones that have expanded.

>TRBJ2-5|.|.|TRBV20-1
CSASQGLKSQYF
TGCAGTGCTAGCCAGGGCCTAAAGTCCCAGTACTTC
>TRBJ2-3|TRBD2|.|TRBV5-1
CASSLWAGGAEDTQYF
TGCGCCAGCAGCTTGTGGGCGGGGGGGGCTGAAGATACGCAGTATTTT
>TRBJ1-2|.|.|TRBV27
CASSRTGATFGYTF
TGTGCCAGCAGCCGGACTGGAGCCACGTTTGGCTACACCTTC
>TRBJ2-3|.|many|TRBV10-3
CAISETTARDTQYF
TGTGCCATCAGTGAAACAACGGCCCGAGATACGCAGTATTTT
>TRBJ1-2|.|few|TRBV10-2
CASSEDRSSTGYTF
TGCGCCAGCAGTGAGGACAGGTCGTCGACGGGCTACACCTTC
>TRBJ2-5|TRBD2|few|TRBV11-1
CASKGLAGLYNEQYF
TGTGCCAGCAAAGGACTAGCGGGCTTATACAATGAGCAGTACTTC
>TRBJ1-1|.|.|TRBV25-1
CASSPAKGQGKNTEAFF
TGTGCCAGCAGCCCCGCAAAAGGGCAGGGTAAGAACACTGAAGCTTTCTTT
>TRBJ2-7|TRBD2|.|TRBV5-1
CASSLRTSGGAMDNDEQYF
TGCGCCAGCAGCTTGAGGACTAGCGGGGGGGCGATGGATAACGACGAGCAGTACTTC
>TRBJ2-6|TRBD1|.|TRBV7-9
CAPTRQGAPGANVLTF
TGTGCCCCCACCCGACAGGGGGCACCTGGGGCCAACGTCCTGACTTTC
>TRBJ2-7|.|.|TRBV9
CASSVEDGGYYEQYF
TGTGCCAGCAGCGTAGAAGATGGCGGATACTACGAGCAGTACTTC
>TRBJ2-6|TRBD1|.|TRBV20-1
CSARGKEISGANVPTF
TGCAGTGCCAGGGGGAAGGAGATCTCTGGGGCCAACGTCCCGACTTTC
>TRBJ2-7|TRBD1|.|TRBV12-3/TRBV12-4
CASRLARGQGRSYNEQYF
TGTGCCAGCAGGTTAGCTAGGGGACAGGGCCGCTCCTACAATGAGCAGTACTTC
>TRBJ2-4|.|.|TRBV6-5
CASKLGRLAKNIQYF
TGTGCCAGCAAATTAGGACGCCTAGCCAAAAACATTCAGTACTTC
>TRBJ2-5|TRBD1|few|TRBV5-1
CASSRTGDQETQYF
TGCGCCAGCAGCCGGACAGGGGACCAAGAGACCCAGTACTTC
>TRBJ2-1|.|.|TRBV6-1
CASSVASAHNEQFF
TGTGCCAGCAGTGTAGCTAGCGCACACAATGAGCAGTTCTTC
>TRBJ2-5|.|.|TRBV6-5
CASSYLGTVSGETQYF
TGTGCCAGCAGTTACCTGGGTACGGTCTCGGGAGAGACCCAGTACTTC
>TRBJ2-1|TRBD1|few|TRBV6-6
CASRSGTGGHNEQFF
TGTGCCAGCAGGTCCGGGACAGGGGGACACAATGAGCAGTTCTTC
>TRBJ2-1|.|.|TRBV15
CATSRTASIDNEQFF
TGTGCCACCAGCAGGACGGCGAGTATTGACAATGAGCAGTTCTTC
>TRBJ1-4|TRBD1|.|TRBV18
CASSPQQGQRVSGLFF
TGTGCCAGCTCACCTCAGCAGGGACAGAGAGTTTCGGGACTGTTTTTT
>TRBJ2-7|TRBD1|.|TRBV20-1
CSASRGQGYINEQYF
TGCAGTGCTAGCCGCGGACAGGGGTATATCAATGAGCAGTACTTC
>TRBJ2-1|TRBD1|.|TRBV20-1
CSALTGGRVYNEQFF
TGCAGTGCCCTCACAGGGGGTAGAGTCTACAATGAGCAGTTCTTC
>TRBJ2-1|TRBD2|.|TRBV29-1
CNPRTSGYNEQFF
TGCAACCCAAGGACTAGCGGGTACAATGAGCAGTTCTTC
>TRBJ2-5|TRBD2|once|TRBV12-3/TRBV12-4
CASSSPSSGAQETQYF
TGTGCCAGCAGTTCCCCGTCTAGCGGGGCCCAAGAGACCCAGTACTTC
>TRBJ2-7|TRBD1|few|TRBV25-1
CASSPLAGQGAPLFHEQYF
TGTGCCAGCAGTCCCCTCGCCGGACAGGGGGCTCCCCTCTTCCACGAGCAGTACTTC
>TRBJ2-2|.|many|TRBV7-2
CASSPQGYYTGELFF
TGTGCCAGCAGCCCCCAAGGCTACTACACCGGGGAGCTGTTTTTT
>TRBJ2-7|TRBD2|.|TRBV29-1
CSATREAKQYF
TGCAGCGCGACCCGGGAGGCCAAGCAGTACTTC
>TRBJ2-5|TRBD1|few|TRBV3-1
CASSQDYPGTGAETQYF
TGTGCCAGCAGCCAAGACTATCCCGGGACAGGGGCAGAGACCCAGTACTTC
>TRBJ2-7|TRBD2|.|TRBV6-5
CASSYSAAPALAGATYEQYF
TGTGCCAGCAGTTACTCAGCAGCACCGGCTCTAGCGGGCGCAACCTACGAGCAGTACTTC
>TRBJ2-5|TRBD2|few|TRBV10-3
CAISSGLAGREQYF
TGTGCCATCAGCTCGGGACTAGCGGGACGGGAGCAGTACTTC
>TRBJ2-1|TRBD2|.|TRBV6-4
CASSALAGPTYNEQFF
TGTGCCAGCAGTGCTCTAGCGGGACCTACTTACAATGAGCAGTTCTTC
>TRBJ2-2|.|few|TRBV12-3/TRBV12-4
CASSLVGLGVTGELFF
TGTGCCAGCAGTTTAGTCGGCTTGGGGGTCACCGGGGAGCTGTTTTTT
>TRBJ1-1|.|.|TRBV20-1
CSASRQYTEAFF
TGCAGTGCTAGTAGACAGTACACTGAAGCTTTCTTT
>TRBJ2-1|TRBD2|few|TRBV7-2
CASGAGPGTSVDEQFF
TGTGCCAGCGGCGCCGGTCCCGGGACTAGTGTTGATGAGCAGTTCTTC
>TRBJ2-7|.|.|TRBV29-1
CSVVFVRVYEQYF
TGCAGCGTTGTTTTTGTGAGGGTGTACGAGCAGTACTTC
>TRBJ1-1|.|once|TRBV4-1
CASSHQTRYPNTEAFF
TGCGCCAGCAGCCACCAAACAAGATACCCGAACACTGAAGCTTTCTTT
>TRBJ1-1|.|.|TRBV3-1
CASSQGIGLEAFF
TGTGCCAGCAGCCAAGGAATAGGGCTTGAAGCTTTCTTT
>TRBJ2-4|TRBD2|few|TRBV7-9
CASSLAASGDKNIQYF
TGTGCCAGCAGCTTAGCGGCTAGCGGGGACAAAAACATTCAGTACTTC
>TRBJ2-7|.|.|TRBV28
CASSFRRQGLSYEQYF
TGTGCCAGCAGTTTCCGACGACAGGGACTTTCCTACGAGCAGTACTTC
>TRBJ2-1|.|few|TRBV20-1
CSASPGSGINEQFF
TGCAGTGCCTCCCCGGGAAGCGGAATCAATGAGCAGTTCTTC
>TRBJ1-6|.|many|TRBV12-3/TRBV12-4
CASSLGGGNSPLHF
TGTGCCAGCAGTTTGGGGGGTGGTAATTCACCCCTCCACTTT
>TRBJ1-2|TRBD1|few|TRBV20-1
CSATDRAALRGYTF
TGCAGTGCCACGGACAGGGCGGCTCTACGTGGCTACACCTTC
>TRBJ2-7|TRBD2|.|TRBV12-5
CASGPGGYEQYF
TGTGCTAGTGGCCCGGGGGGTTACGAGCAGTACTTC
>TRBJ1-2|TRBD1|few|TRBV29-1
CSAGTEGAGYTF
TGCAGCGCAGGTACCGAGGGGGCTGGCTACACCTTC
>TRBJ2-1|TRBD1|.|TRBV2
CASKFLDREANEQFF
TGTGCCAGCAAATTTTTGGACAGGGAAGCAAATGAGCAGTTCTTC
>TRBJ2-7|.|.|TRBV6-1
CASKTLDNEQYF
TGTGCCAGCAAGACCCTAGACAATGAGCAGTACTTC
>TRBJ1-1|TRBD1|.|TRBV20-1
CSARDGQAKGTEAFF
TGCAGTGCTAGAGATGGACAGGCCAAGGGGACTGAAGCTTTCTTT
>TRBJ2-3|TRBD2|.|TRBV6-1
CASSETSGMIDTQYF
TGTGCCAGCAGTGAGACTAGCGGGATGATAGATACGCAGTATTTT
>TRBJ2-2|TRBD2|.|TRBV7-6
CASSSTGGVTGELFF
TGTGCCAGCAGCTCTACTGGGGGGGTTACCGGGGAGCTGTTTTTT
>TRBJ1-1|TRBD1|few|TRBV9
CASTIGPQGRNTEAFF
TGTGCCAGCACCATAGGGCCACAGGGGCGGAACACTGAAGCTTTCTTT
>TRBJ2-1|TRBD2|few|TRBV27
CASNFGLAVSYNEQFF
TGTGCCAGCAACTTTGGACTAGCTGTGTCCTACAATGAGCAGTTCTTC
>TRBJ2-1|TRBD2|.|TRBV20-1
CSAPPGGGRNEQFF
TGCAGTGCCCCCCCTGGGGGAGGGCGTAATGAGCAGTTCTTC
>TRBJ1-1|.|.|TRBV12-3/TRBV12-4
CASRPQGSTEAFF
TGTGCCAGCAGACCCCAGGGGAGTACTGAAGCTTTCTTT